One sample yielded the 10 T cell receptor beta chains listed below, sequenced in a study of blood T cell repertoires in COVID-19. Sequencing was performed with immunoSEQ multiplex PCR; in TCRdb, only in-frame clones are kept and a portion is missing. Of around 270,000 clones in the sample, 80% to 90% were seen once. Sequenced input: peripheral blood. The source is a man aged 35-49 years with acute or convalescent COVID-19.

The chain joins TRBV11-2 to TRBJ2-7; TRBD1 aligns across 8 bases. The CDR3 runs 17 residues. The junction had 7 bases not matched to a gene; V was cut back by 0 bases and J by 0 bases. The V gene's germline CDR1 is SGHAT and CDR2 FQNNGV. The CDR3 here is CASSLDSGQGLSYEQYF. The CDR3 DNA is TGTGCCAGCAGCTTAGATTCCGGACAGGGACTCTCCTACGAGCAGTACTTC.

The chain uses TRBV3-1 (or the pseudogene TRBV3-2) and TRBJ1-6, with D unclear. The germline CDR1 and CDR2 sequences are LGHDT and YNNKEL (reference sequence). This CDR3 region has 12 residues. V dropped 3 bases and J dropped 14 bases, with 11 bases sitting between them. The CDR3 DNA reads TGTGCCAGCAGCCACGGGAGCAAAGCCCTCCACTTT. Translated: CASSHGSKALHF.

To note about this clone: The identical CDR3 is also encoded by other nucleotide sequences in the sample. The CDR3 sequence is CASRQEYGYTF. Written as DNA, the CDR3 is TGTGCCAGCAGACAGGAGTATGGCTACACCTTC. The chain recombines TRBV2 with TRBJ1-2, with D perhaps TRBD1 (5 bases). V was pared by 6 bases and J by 5 bases, with 7 bases between. The CDR3 is 11 residues long. Germline loops: CDR1 SNHLY, CDR2 FYNNEI.

This sequence joins TRBV19 and TRBJ2-5, with TRBD2 as a possible D gene (5 bases). The germline V and J ends were trimmed by 3 bases and 5 bases, with 16 bases remaining between them. This CDR3 has 15 amino acids. Germline loops: CDR1 LNHDA, CDR2 SQIVND (reference sequence). The chain's CDR3 is CASSISTSPGETQYF. The CDR3 bases are TGTGCCAGTAGTATCTCTACCAGCCCGGGGGAGACCCAGTACTTC.

Comment on this clone: This sample also contains other DNA sequences that code for the same CDR3. V gene TRBV9 combines with J gene TRBJ2-7; TRBD1 matches 8 bases. Germline CDR1 is SGDLS and CDR2 is YYNGEE. This CDR3 comprises 14 residues. Trimming cost V 0 bases and J 7 bases; bases outside gene matches: 6. CDR3 DNA: TGTGCCAGCAGCGTAGGGCAGGGGGCGGATGAGCAGTACTTC. Amino acids: CASSVGQGADEQYF.

The genes are TRBV4-1 and TRBJ1-1; D may be TRBD1 (6 bases). V was shortened by 4 bases and J by 2 bases, with 17 bases between the two germline ends. This CDR3 has 16 amino acids. Germline V gene lookup returns CDR1 MGHRA and CDR2 YSYEKL. CDR3 sequence reads: CASSPWGTSFNTEAFF. CDR3 nucleotides: TGCGCCAGCAGCCCTTGGGGGACATCCTTCAACACTGAAGCTTTCTTT.

This clone has a single count. The CDR3: CASSWRDGNQPQHF. DNA of the CDR3: TGTGCCAGCAGTTGGAGGGACGGCAATCAGCCCCAGCATTTT. The chain joins TRBV6-2 or TRBV6-3 to TRBJ1-5, with D tentatively TRBD1 (5 bases). Per germline, CDR1 MNHEY and CDR2 SVGEGT. CDR3 length equals 14 residues. V was clipped by 4 bases and J by 2 bases, with 9 bases between them.

V gene TRBV4-2 combines with J gene TRBJ1-1; D is uncertain. Germline V CDR1 and CDR2: LGHNA, YNFKEQ. With 4 bases removed from V and 2 bases from J, the gap between germline ends came to 8 bases. The length of the CDR3 is 13 residues. DNA for the CDR3: TGTGCCAGCAGCCTTCAGCGTAACACTGAAGCTTTCTTT. Its protein is CASSLQRNTEAFF.

J is TRBJ2-2 and V is TRBV7-8, with D perhaps matching TRBD2 (5 bases). The germline V gene encodes CDR1 SGHVS and CDR2 FQNEAQ. The CDR3 loop spans 17 amino acids. With 4 bases removed from V and 0 bases from J, the gap between germline ends came to 15 bases. The CDR3 sequence: CASSSLPGLSNTGELFF. The CDR3 region has the DNA TGTGCCAGCAGCTCTCTCCCTGGACTCTCGAACACCGGGGAGCTGTTTTTT.

V and J are TRBV12-5 and TRBJ2-1; TRBD2 aligns across 12 bases. V dropped 6 bases and J dropped 4; count of bases not matched to a gene: 4. This CDR3 is 15 amino acids long. From germline, CDR1 is LGHNT and CDR2 FRNRAP. CDR3 sequence: CASGPGLAGYNEQFF. The CDR3 nucleotides read TGTGCTAGTGGGCCGGGACTAGCGGGTTACAATGAGCAGTTCTTC.